Below, 23 T cell receptor beta chains from the same sample are listed, as sequenced in a study of T cells in tuberculosis. Cells were sorted from thawed PBMC rested overnight and stained with GMM-loaded CD1B tetramer, viability dye and anti-CD3. The lipid loaded on the CD1B tetramers was C32 glucose monomycolate from Rhodococcus equi. Sequencing used immunoSEQ multiplex PCR; TCRdb keeps in-frame clones, though not all of them. The sample consists of approximately 58,000 clones, around 90% of them appearing once. Source material: CD1b-GMM tetramer-negative cells sorted from PBMCs. Every receptor here comes from an adult woman with latent tuberculosis.

CDR3 residues: CASSFTGTNYEQYF. Here the CDR3 DNA reads TGTGCCAGTAGTTTTACAGGGACTAACTACGAGCAGTACTTC. The chain links TRBV19 to TRBJ2-7; maybe TRBD2 (7 bases). This CDR3 is built from 14 residues. Deletions cut 5 bases from V and 3 bases from J, with 14 bases between. Germline CDR1 and CDR2: LNHDA and SQIVND (reference sequence). Together with reference TRBV19 and TRBJ2-7, the CDR3 gives the full variable domain: DGGITQSPKYLFRKEGQNVTLSCEQNLNHDAMYWYRQDPGQGLRLIYYSQIVNDFQKGDIAEGYSVSREKKESFPLTVTSAQKNPTAFYLCASSFTGTNYEQYFGPGTRLTVT.

The gene calls are TRBV27 and TRBJ1-5; weak D call: TRBD1 (6 bases). Germline V gene data show CDR1 as MNHEY and CDR2 as SMNVEV (reference sequence). V was trimmed by 8 bases and J by 6 bases, leaving 14 bases between them. The CDR3 loop spans 13 amino acids. The CDR3 nucleotides read TGTGCCAGCGCAGGGGCCGTCACTCAGCCCCAGCATTTT. Translation: CASAGAVTQPQHF.

The chain is built from TRBV19 and TRBJ1-2; TRBD1 agrees at 10 bases. The CDR3 covers 14 residues. Losses at the gene ends were 4 bases for V and 4 bases for J; bases not matched to a gene: 3. The V gene's germline CDR1 is LNHDA and CDR2 SQIVND (reference sequence). The CDR3 loop is CASSRGQGSYGYTF. CDR3 bases: TGTGCCAGTAGTAGGGGACAGGGGAGCTATGGCTACACCTTC.

V usage is TRBV12-5 and J usage is TRBJ2-7, with a tentative D call TRBD1 (6 bases). The CDR3 sequence is 13 residues long. The V gene's germline CDR1 is LGHNT and CDR2 FRNRAP. The V and J ends lost 2 bases and 6 bases respectively, with 11 bases between them. CDR3 amino acids: CASGLSQGSEQYF. The CDR3 DNA sequence: TGTGCTAGTGGTTTGTCCCAGGGGAGCGAGCAGTACTTC.

The chain recombines TRBV4-1 with TRBJ2-7, with 9 bases identical to TRBD1. Germline assignment: CDR1 MGHRA and CDR2 YSYEKL. V dropped 1 base and J dropped 5; count of bases not matched to a gene: 12. This CDR3 region has 17 residues. The CDR3 spells CASSQVLFGTGFNEQYF. The CDR3 DNA reads TGCGCCAGCAGCCAAGTCCTCTTCGGGACAGGGTTTAACGAGCAGTACTTC.

The rearrangement joins TRBV7-9 to TRBJ2-3, with D possibly being TRBD2 (6 bases). V was cut by 3 bases and J by 4 bases, with 14 bases left in between. CDR1 and CDR2 (germline): SEHNR, FQNEAQ (reference sequence). CDR3 length equals 15 residues. Here the CDR3 DNA reads TGTGCCAGCAGCTTCTCAGGGTCGGGAGCAGATACGCAGTATTTT. It encodes CASSFSGSGADTQYF.

V and J are TRBV5-1 and TRBJ2-7; D gene ambiguous. CDR3 length equals 14 residues. V dropped 3 bases and J dropped 2 bases, with 12 bases sitting between them. Germline V gives CDR1 SGHRS, CDR2 YFSETQ. The CDR3 nucleotides read TGCGCCAGCAGCTATAACGATAGAACCTACGAGCAGTACTTC. Encoded protein: CASSYNDRTYEQYF.

V gene TRBV6-5 combines with J gene TRBJ2-1; 15 bases agree with TRBD2. The germline V gene has CDR1 MNHEY and CDR2 SVGAGI. This CDR3 contains 15 residues. V lost 7 bases, J lost 9 bases, and 7 bases stayed unmatched. In DNA, the CDR3 is TGTGCCAGCAAGAGGACTAGCGGGGGGGCAGGTGAGCAGTTCTTC. Translated: CASKRTSGGAGEQFF.

The chain links TRBV2 to TRBJ1-5, with 8 bases that match TRBD1. V lost 1 base to trimming and J lost 7 bases; unmatched junction nucleotides: 9. In germline, CDR1 is SNHLY, CDR2 FYNNEI. This CDR3 is 16 amino acids long. CDR3 nucleotides: TGTGCCAGCAGTGAAGAGGGAGGACAGGGAGGGCAGCCCCAGCATTTT. This sequence encodes CASSEEGGQGGQPQHF.

V usage is TRBV7-3 and J usage is TRBJ1-2; D is unclear. This CDR3 has 16 residues. Germline V gene sequence: CDR1 SGHTA, CDR2 FQGTGA. The V end lost 5 bases, the J end lost 5 bases, and 21 bases lay between the germline ends. The CDR3 DNA sequence: TGTGCCAGCAGCCCTGTAGGAGCGCCTAGCTTGTATGGCTACACCTTC. Encoded protein: CASSPVGAPSLYGYTF.

The chain uses TRBV13 and TRBJ2-3, with D maybe TRBD2 (6 bases). This CDR3 comprises 19 residues. Germline-derived CDR1 and CDR2 are PRHDT and FYEKMQ (reference sequence). V was cut by 1 base and J by 4 bases, with 24 bases left in between. CDR3 in amino acids: CASSLVSERLVSNADTQYF. For the CDR3, the DNA is TGTGCCAGCAGCTTAGTTTCGGAACGACTAGTATCAAATGCAGATACGCAGTATTTT.

The chain carries TRBV7-9 and TRBJ1-1; D gene unclear. Germline V CDR1 and CDR2: SEHNR, FQNEAQ (reference sequence). V lost 5 bases and J lost 2, with 3 bases in between. This CDR3 region has 11 residues. The CDR3 sequence is CASSLNTEAFF. CDR3 DNA sequence: TGTGCCAGCAGCCTCAACACTGAAGCTTTCTTT.

V gene TRBV5-1 combines with J gene TRBJ1-2; 7 bases match TRBD1. This CDR3 is built from 16 residues. V was pared by 0 bases and J by 3 bases, with 8 bases of the junction left unmatched. Germline CDR1 reads SGHRS; CDR2 reads YFSETQ. This chain's CDR3 is CASSLVFVGGDYGYTF. The CDR3 nucleotides are TGCGCCAGCAGCTTGGTATTCGTAGGGGGCGACTATGGCTACACCTTC.

The chain uses TRBV4-3 and TRBJ1-1; D gene ambiguous. V lost 0 bases and J lost 6, with 11 bases in between. This CDR3 is built from 14 residues. Germline V gene data show CDR1 as LGHNA and CDR2 as YSLEER. The CDR3 nucleotides are TGCGCCAGCAGCCAAGATCCGGGGATCGCTGAAGCTTTCTTT. This sequence encodes CASSQDPGIAEAFF.

This clone appeared a single time. The chain has TRBV20-1 and TRBJ2-3; D call uncertain. Trimming took 3 bases from V and 6 from J, leaving 7 bases between them. The CDR3 runs 11 residues. CDR1 DFQATT and CDR2 SNEGSKA come from the germline V gene (reference sequence). Here the CDR3 DNA reads TGCAGTGCTAGTCCCATGGATACGCAGTATTTT. This codes for CSASPMDTQYF.

This clone appeared a single time. The CDR3: CASSLRTERDNSPLHF. Here the CDR3 DNA reads TGTGCCAGCTCATTACGGACAGAGAGAGATAATTCACCCCTCCACTTT. The V gene is TRBV18, the J gene TRBJ1-6, with D perhaps matching TRBD1 (6 bases). The CDR3 runs to 16 residues. Trimming took 5 bases from V and 5 from J, leaving 16 bases between them. Per germline, CDR1 KGHSH and CDR2 LQKENI.

This chain links TRBV27 with TRBJ1-5; maybe TRBD1 (5 bases). V lost 0 bases and J 0 bases, leaving 12 bases between the germline ends. The CDR3 has 17 amino acids. Germline CDR1 and CDR2: MNHEY and SMNVEV (reference sequence). CDR3 loop: CASSLSAGQGSNQPQHF. The CDR3 DNA reads as TGTGCCAGCAGTTTATCGGCAGGGCAAGGTAGCAATCAGCCCCAGCATTTT.

This chain joins TRBV2 and TRBJ1-6; D gene unclear. The CDR3 spans 16 residues. Germline loops: CDR1 SNHLY, CDR2 FYNNEI. Trimming pared 7 bases from V and 4 bases from J, leaving 17 bases between. The CDR3 coding sequence is TGTGCCAGCACCAACTTACAGCCCGTTTATAATTCACCCCTCCACTTT. It encodes CASTNLQPVYNSPLHF.

V gene TRBV11-2 combines with J gene TRBJ2-2; weak D call: TRBD2 (6 bases). V was shortened by 3 bases and J by 3 bases, with 14 bases between the two germline ends. Germline V gene data show CDR1 as SGHAT and CDR2 as FQNNGV. The CDR3 runs 16 residues. CDR3 in DNA: TGTGCCAGCAGCTTGCAATCGGGAGTCGACACCGGGGAGCTGTTTTTT. It yields the protein CASSLQSGVDTGELFF.

V is TRBV19 and J is TRBJ1-2; 8 nucleotides match TRBD1. The trim removed 6 bases at V and 4 bases at J, leaving 7 bases unmatched. The CDR3 covers 14 residues. Germline CDR1 and CDR2: LNHDA and SQIVND (reference sequence). CDR3 sequence (DNA): TGTGCCAGTAGCTCAGGGGGCGCTGGCTATGGCTACACCTTC. It codes for CASSSGGAGYGYTF.

In regard to this clone: The junction departs from germline at one end; a sequencing error may be responsible. The V gene is TRBV6-4, the J gene TRBJ1-1; D unresolved. This CDR3 is built from 14 residues. Looked up from germline, CDR1 is MRHNA and CDR2 is SNTAGT. The CDR3 sequence is CASRDSSLETEAFF. Written as DNA, the CDR3 is TGTGCCAGCAGGGACTCCTCCTTGGAGACTGAAGCTTTCTTT.

This rearrangement joins TRBV4-3 to TRBJ2-1; the D is unclear. This CDR3 has 15 residues. Germline V gene lookup returns CDR1 LGHNA and CDR2 YSLEER. Trimming cost V 0 bases and J 5 bases, with 11 bases left between them. Written as DNA, the CDR3 is TGCGCCAGCAGCCAAGATCGAGATTCTGACAATGAGCAGTTCTTC. Translating gives CASSQDRDSDNEQFF.

The DNA for the CDR3 is TGTGCTAGTGGTTTGGTTAGTAGCGGGGACAATGAGCAGTTCTTC. The encoded protein is CASGLVSSGDNEQFF. The chain combines TRBV12-5 with TRBJ2-1; TRBD2 matches at 8 bases. J gave up 5 bases and V 0 bases, and 3 bases lay outside the gene matches. Germline V gene lookup returns CDR1 LGHNT and CDR2 FRNRAP. The CDR3 length is 15 residues.